These T cell receptor beta chains were read from a single sample in a study of T-cell memory formation after mild COVID-19. MiXCR was run by TCRdb on the 5' RACE reads, yielding one entry per CDR3 protein. In the table there are 150,000 to 200,000 distinct CDR3 sequences, over 20% of which are singletons. The source material was PBMCs or a T cell subset sorted from them (not recorded which). Receptors were obtained from an adult woman who had mild COVID-19 (a few samples of this study predate the infection). Cell type and time point are not known. Both conserved end residues are part of each CDR3. A D gene is named only where the DNA matches it firmly. Some rows have no size entry. The others give once, few or many, or a class for an expanded clone.

clone size: -; V gene: TRBV30; J gene: TRBJ1-4; D gene: TRBD1; CDR3 protein: CAWSPPGTAVFF; CDR3 DNA: TGTGCCTGGAGTCCCCCCGGGACAGCGGTGTTTTTT
clone size: -; V gene: TRBV18; J gene: TRBJ2-7; D gene: -; CDR3 protein: CASSPPGLTGGGYEQYF; CDR3 DNA: TGTGCCAGCTCACCTCCAGGACTCACCGGGGGAGGCTACGAGCAGTACTTC
clone size: -; V gene: TRBV29-1; J gene: TRBJ1-2; D gene: -; CDR3 protein: CSVVQGDNYGYTF; CDR3 DNA: TGCAGCGTTGTCCAGGGAGACAACTATGGCTACACCTTC
clone size: many; V gene: TRBV7-3; J gene: TRBJ2-1; D gene: TRBD2; CDR3 protein: CASSLGSAGFNNEQFF; CDR3 DNA: TGTGCCAGCAGCTTGGGATCAGCGGGGTTCAACAATGAGCAGTTCTTC
clone size: few; V gene: TRBV7-9; J gene: TRBJ1-6; D gene: -; CDR3 protein: CASSSRHSPLHF; CDR3 DNA: TGTGCCAGCAGCTCCCGGCACTCACCCCTCCACTTT
clone size: few; V gene: TRBV5-1; J gene: TRBJ1-2; D gene: TRBD1; CDR3 protein: CASTLTGGVDGYTF; CDR3 DNA: TGCGCCAGCACCTTGACAGGGGGCGTCGATGGCTACACCTTC
clone size: few; V gene: TRBV24-1; J gene: TRBJ2-5; D gene: TRBD1; CDR3 protein: CATSADREETQYF; CDR3 DNA: TGTGCCACCAGTGCCGACAGGGAAGAGACCCAGTACTTC
clone size: once; V gene: TRBV5-4; J gene: TRBJ2-7; D gene: TRBD2; CDR3 protein: CASSTGLAGTYEQYF; CDR3 DNA: TGTGCCAGCAGTACGGGACTAGCGGGGACCTACGAGCAGTACTTC
clone size: few; V gene: TRBV6-5; J gene: TRBJ2-1; D gene: TRBD1; CDR3 protein: CASSYSQGANEQFF; CDR3 DNA: TGTGCCAGCAGTTACTCACAGGGGGCGAATGAGCAGTTCTTC
clone size: -; V gene: TRBV24-1; J gene: TRBJ1-5; D gene: TRBD1; CDR3 protein: CATSDNRGKVNQPQHF; CDR3 DNA: TGTGCCACCAGTGATAACAGGGGGAAGGTCAATCAGCCCCAGCATTTT
clone size: -; V gene: TRBV27; J gene: TRBJ2-1; D gene: TRBD2; CDR3 protein: CASSSGTSGGINEQFF; CDR3 DNA: TGTGCCAGCAGTTCCGGGACTAGCGGTGGCATCAATGAGCAGTTCTTC
clone size: few; V gene: TRBV7-8; J gene: TRBJ2-5; D gene: TRBD2; CDR3 protein: CASSLEAGGLAETQYF; CDR3 DNA: TGTGCCAGCAGCTTAGAAGCGGGGGGGCTCGCGGAGACCCAGTACTTC
clone size: few; V gene: TRBV4-1; J gene: TRBJ2-1; D gene: -; CDR3 protein: CASSQEGRWNEQFF; CDR3 DNA: TGCGCCAGCAGCCAAGAAGGACGATGGAATGAGCAGTTCTTC
clone size: -; V gene: TRBV4-3; J gene: TRBJ2-5; D gene: -; CDR3 protein: CASSQEFADQETQYF; CDR3 DNA: TGCGCCAGCAGCCAAGAATTTGCGGACCAAGAGACCCAGTACTTC
clone size: few; V gene: TRBV4-1; J gene: TRBJ2-5; D gene: -; CDR3 protein: CASSPWGRGGGQETQYF; CDR3 DNA: TGCGCCAGCAGCCCGTGGGGGAGAGGAGGTGGGCAAGAGACCCAGTACTTC
clone size: -; V gene: TRBV29-1; J gene: TRBJ1-1; D gene: -; CDR3 protein: CSVCADSPEAFF; CDR3 DNA: TGCAGCGTTTGTGCCGATAGCCCTGAAGCTTTCTTT
clone size: once; V gene: TRBV7-8; J gene: TRBJ2-1; D gene: TRBD2; CDR3 protein: CASSARTSAYNEQFF; CDR3 DNA: TGTGCCAGCAGCGCCAGGACTAGCGCCTACAATGAGCAGTTCTTC
clone size: few; V gene: TRBV30; J gene: TRBJ1-2; D gene: TRBD1; CDR3 protein: CAWKDRGLYGYTF; CDR3 DNA: TGTGCCTGGAAGGACAGGGGGCTTTATGGCTACACCTTC
clone size: -; V gene: TRBV6-5; J gene: TRBJ2-1; D gene: TRBD2; CDR3 protein: CASSYSGRAKQFF; CDR3 DNA: TGTGCCAGCAGTTATAGCGGGAGGGCGAAGCAGTTCTTC
clone size: -; V gene: TRBV7-2; J gene: TRBJ2-3; D gene: -; CDR3 protein: CASSLLGVDTQYF; CDR3 DNA: TGTGCCAGCAGCCTATTGGGCGTAGATACGCAGTATTTT
clone size: few; V gene: TRBV11-1; J gene: TRBJ2-1; D gene: TRBD2; CDR3 protein: CASSLLGTSGKSEQFF; CDR3 DNA: TGTGCCAGCAGCTTACTAGGGACTAGCGGGAAGAGTGAGCAGTTCTTC
clone size: -; V gene: TRBV7-3; J gene: TRBJ1-2; D gene: TRBD1; CDR3 protein: CASSPGTGELAYGYTF; CDR3 DNA: TGTGCCAGCAGCCCCGGGACAGGGGAGTTAGCCTATGGCTACACCTTC
clone size: -; V gene: TRBV6-5; J gene: TRBJ2-1; D gene: TRBD2; CDR3 protein: CASSYELAGEDEQFF; CDR3 DNA: TGTGCCAGCAGTTACGAGCTAGCGGGAGAGGACGAGCAGTTCTTC
clone size: few; V gene: TRBV4-1; J gene: TRBJ2-2; D gene: -; CDR3 protein: CASSQVGLANTGELFF; CDR3 DNA: TGCGCCAGCAGCCAAGTGGGGCTAGCCAACACCGGGGAGCTGTTTTTT
clone size: -; V gene: TRBV6-1; J gene: TRBJ2-1; D gene: TRBD1; CDR3 protein: CASRQGSEQFF; CDR3 DNA: TGTGCCAGCAGACAGGGGAGTGAGCAGTTCTTC
clone size: many; V gene: TRBV5-1; J gene: TRBJ2-1; D gene: -; CDR3 protein: CASSLVSSYNEQFF; CDR3 DNA: TGCGCCAGCAGCTTGGTTAGCTCCTACAATGAGCAGTTCTTC
clone size: -; V gene: TRBV30; J gene: TRBJ2-2; D gene: TRBD1; CDR3 protein: CAWSVPGTDTGELFF; CDR3 DNA: TGTGCCTGGAGTGTTCCGGGGACAGACACCGGGGAGCTGTTTTTT
clone size: -; V gene: TRBV5-1; J gene: TRBJ1-1; D gene: -; CDR3 protein: CASSFGTAFNTEAFF; CDR3 DNA: TGCGCCAGCAGCTTCGGGACCGCTTTTAACACTGAAGCTTTCTTT
clone size: few; V gene: TRBV30; J gene: TRBJ1-4; D gene: -; CDR3 protein: CAWSGGVWTEKLFF; CDR3 DNA: TGTGCCTGGAGTGGGGGGGTCTGGACTGAAAAACTGTTTTTT
clone size: few; V gene: TRBV25-1; J gene: TRBJ2-2; D gene: -; CDR3 protein: CASAPRRGSGAGELFF; CDR3 DNA: TGTGCCAGCGCCCCAAGGCGGGGATCAGGGGCCGGGGAGCTGTTTTTT
clone size: few; V gene: TRBV7-9; J gene: TRBJ2-7; D gene: TRBD2; CDR3 protein: CASSLVTSGPVYEQYF; CDR3 DNA: TGTGCCAGCAGCTTAGTTACTAGCGGTCCCGTCTACGAGCAGTACTTC
clone size: -; V gene: TRBV10-3; J gene: TRBJ2-1; D gene: TRBD2; CDR3 protein: CAIGDGTSLNEQFF; CDR3 DNA: TGTGCCATCGGAGACGGGACTAGTCTTAATGAGCAGTTCTTC
clone size: -; V gene: TRBV14; J gene: TRBJ2-7; D gene: TRBD2; CDR3 protein: CASAAGMREQYF; CDR3 DNA: TGTGCCAGCGCAGCGGGGATGAGGGAGCAGTACTTC
clone size: -; V gene: TRBV12-3/TRBV12-4; J gene: TRBJ2-1; D gene: -; CDR3 protein: CASSLGARNEQFF; CDR3 DNA: TGTGCCAGCAGTTTGGGGGCTAGGAATGAGCAGTTCTTC
clone size: -; V gene: TRBV4-1; J gene: TRBJ2-3; D gene: TRBD2; CDR3 protein: CASRGPGGQPDTQYF; CDR3 DNA: TGCGCCAGCAGGGGTCCGGGGGGGCAACCAGATACGCAGTATTTT
clone size: -; V gene: TRBV5-1; J gene: TRBJ2-5; D gene: -; CDR3 protein: CASRGEGTETQYF; CDR3 DNA: TGCGCCAGCAGGGGCGAAGGAACGGAGACCCAGTACTTC
clone size: -; V gene: TRBV6-2/TRBV6-3; J gene: TRBJ1-1; D gene: -; CDR3 protein: CASSYLPRLTVNTEAFF; CDR3 DNA: TGTGCCAGCAGTTACTTACCCCGCCTGACAGTGAACACTGAAGCTTTCTTT
clone size: few; V gene: TRBV7-9; J gene: TRBJ2-2; D gene: -; CDR3 protein: CASSPRVAGELFF; CDR3 DNA: TGTGCCAGCTCACCCCGGGTGGCCGGGGAGCTGTTTTTT
clone size: -; V gene: TRBV19; J gene: TRBJ1-4; D gene: -; CDR3 protein: CASSSFGGGREKLFF; CDR3 DNA: TGTGCCAGTAGTAGTTTCGGAGGGGGGAGAGAAAAACTGTTTTTT
clone size: -; V gene: TRBV9; J gene: TRBJ2-1; D gene: TRBD2; CDR3 protein: CASSASSGSTYNEQFF; CDR3 DNA: TGTGCCAGCAGCGCCTCAAGCGGGAGCACCTACAATGAGCAGTTCTTC